This TCR beta chain was identified during a study of shared clonotypes between healthy human individuals (dated by TCRdb to about 2020). Context from the whole study: A couple of women and a few men aged 18 to 49 years were included in the cohort. For each donor, three plates each were used for CD4 naive and CD4 memory, two plates were used for CD8 naive, and one plate was used for CD8 memory. The study deeply sequenced blood TCR repertoires of about 5 healthy adults to estimate repertoire size and the extent of clonotype sharing between individuals. To increase sequencing depth and limit assay-specific biases, different laboratories used diverse techniques to prepare libraries and sequence TCR repertoires. Leukapheresis yielded between about 0.85 and 10 billion PBMCs per donor.

The donors were healthy, HIV-negative adults with no recently reported acute infections or vaccinations. Only Caucasian adults living in Nashville, Tennessee, USA were represented among the donors. Magnetic negative selection was used to enrich CD4+ T cells, after which naive cells were positively selected on CD45RA and the negative fraction became the memory subset. After blood collection by leukapheresis, PBMCs were isolated using Ficoll-Histopaque density gradient centrifugation and then cryopreserved in the vapor phase of liquid nitrogen. Purity and quantity of every magnetically sorted T cell population were checked by analytical flow cytometry. Genomic DNA was isolated from each sorted fraction and quantified by UV absorbance on a Nanodrop 2000c. Using the deep immunoSEQ assay, TCR CDR3 regions were amplified from genomic DNA by multiplex PCR. Extracted genomic DNA from each cell subset was spread evenly across all wells of several immunoSEQ 96-well plates, with each plate serving as a replicate. For sorted subsets, roughly 0.2 ug genomic DNA, equal to tens of thousands of T cell genomes, was loaded into each replicate PCR. Purified libraries were quantified with a Qubit 3.0 fluorometer, sized on a Bioanalyzer 2100, and re-quantified with the KAPA Library Quantification kit. Every immunoSEQ 96-well plate was sequenced on a separate single-read 150-cycle Illumina NextSeq 550 flow cell. As for the original processing: The immunoSEQ output contained only junctional sequences without quality scores, so filtering could not match that applied to full-length reads. To assign V/J genes and CDR3, sequences were annotated using PyIR, a Python wrapper for IgBLAST v1.9, with IMGT germline references. Reads with weak V/J assignments (E-value above 1e-6), missing CDR3, stop codons, out-of-frame junctions, or ambiguous translated residues were removed. V3J clonotypes were defined by identical inferred V gene, J gene, and CDR3 amino acid sequence. The percentage overlap between two repertoires was calculated by dividing the number of shared unique clonotypes by the size of the smaller repertoire. Richness of each repertoire was evaluated using RTK rarefaction, the Chao1 estimator, and Recon v2.1 estimates of unobserved clonotypes. Generation probabilities were computed with OLGA for all TCRbeta clonotypes obtained by the gDNA method from several donors. What TCRdb holds here is the immuneACCESS table cut down to in-frame rearrangements. Part of the clones is not present; checked against another copy, under half of the missing clones reflect an unresolved V gene, and the others are unexplained. For V, J and clone size, that table is used; D and trimming come from the DNA. This sample comprises approximately 980,000 clones, 76% of them detected only once. The top ten clones comprise approximately 1.5% of the sample.

The CDR3 measures 14 amino acids from cysteine to phenylalanine. Of the read, only the CDR3 DNA is kept; its 42 bases are in frame from base 1. The V end gives up 9 bases and the J end 8 bases, leaving 11 bases in the junction not matched to a gene. Via the germline V gene (reference sequence), CDR1 is LNHDA and CDR2 SQIVND. This clone was recorded a few times. The clone's antigen remains unknown. No much larger clone exists at a distance of one base, and base qualities are not known. Study-level results and caveats: Larger estimated clonotype richness was generally found for naive subsets than for memory subsets. Rarefaction of sorted-subset datasets indicated incomplete sequencing despite the large sequencing depth. The genetic and exposure-history diversity represented was limited by the small number of donors. Only blood was sampled, and tissue TCR repertoires likely differ from those in blood. Higher generation probabilities were observed for clonotypes shared by all four sorted-subset donors than for non-shared clonotypes. When a handful of donors were compared, the shared fraction of clonotypes was roughly 5% for naive CD4, around 3.6% for naive CD8, roughly 2.3% for memory CD4, and around 0.37% for memory CD8. Based on pairwise subsampling, the degree of clonotype sharing among donors was expected to be affected by sequencing depth.

This receptor was identified in a man between 18 and 29 years old in good health. Specimen: memory CD4+ T cells sorted from blood. Reading the label with the study, this specimen's cell subset or site is: CD45RA-negative fraction. The chain was built from TRBV19 and TRBJ1-4; 8 central bases correspond to TRBD1. The sequenced DNA is TGTGCCAGCGCCCACAGGGGGTTAAGCGAAAAACTGTTTTTT. The resulting protein is CASAHRGLSEKLFF.